This TCR beta chain emerged from a study of blood T cell repertoires in COVID-19 (dated by TCRdb to the early 2020s). Describing the broader study: Collaborator samples came from the United States, Italy and Spain and covered acute and convalescent phases of COVID-19. The material from the prospective study consisted of cDNA or gDNA derived from T cells, B-cell-depleted T cells, or PBMCs. The dataset comprised deeply sampled blood TCRbeta repertoires from subjects exposed to, actively infected with, or recovered from COVID-19. The repertoires were released in a freely available public database meant as a resource for research on the immune response to SARS-CoV-2. Samples came from the ongoing ImmuneRACE study (first 160 participants) plus 1,254 subjects from 6 global collaborators. Sample metadata almost always included a de-identified subject ID, COVID-19 status, age in years and sex. HLA class I and class II types, where available, came from metadata supplied by the sample provider rather than from assay-based typing.

The paper's findings and limits, for the study overall: How much clinical and demographic metadata was included differed by source and by participant, and the metadata was provided uncurated.

CDR1 and CDR2, per the germline V gene, are MNHNS and SASEGT. Relative to germline, V is 2 bases shorter and J is 1 base shorter, with 12 bases between their ends. The CDR3, from cysteine to phenylalanine, totals 16 residues. This entry keeps only the CDR3 DNA: 48 bases, framed from base 1. Each collaborating institution followed its own protocols to collect whole blood in K2EDTA tubes. Collaborator samples were shipped for TCRbeta analysis as frozen whole blood, isolated PBMCs, or DNA extracted from either sample type. The immunoSEQ Assay, a bias-controlled multiplex PCR, was used to amplify TCRbeta CDR3 regions from genomic DNA. On the authors' methods: Within the assay, amplification of reference gene primers was used to estimate how many nucleated cells each sample contained. Sequence reads were collapsed and filtered to measure the absolute abundance of every unique TCRbeta CDR3 rearrangement. For each sample, productive Simpson clonality was calculated by taking the square root of Simpson's diversity index across productive rearrangements. TCRdb carries this immuneACCESS record with in-frame sequences only. Its versions omit some clonotypes, under half of them owing to an unresolved V gene in the studies checked, with the rest unexplained. Clone size and the V and J calls come from that table; the DNA yielded D and trimming. The sample data list under 40,000 clones, and 94% of these were observed just once. Under 5% of the sample is taken by the ten largest.

On this clone itself: No cognate antigen has been identified for it. Base qualities are not recorded, but no much larger clone differs from it by a single base.

Material for sequencing was peripheral blood. The receptor comes from a human donor with active COVID-19. The donor label of this sample is uncertain. The V and J genes are TRBV6-1 and TRBJ1-5, and possibly TRBD1, on 6 matching bases. The CDR3 corresponds to CASSEIRGSSNQPQHF. The DNA sequence reads TGTGCCAGCAGTGAAATCAGGGGATCGAGCAATCAGCCCCAGCATTTT.